The T cell receptor (beta chain) described here comes from a study of T cells after yellow fever vaccination. This clonotype was seen a few times. What it binds is not known. One entry per CDR3 protein, called by TCRdb with MiXCR from the 5' RACE reads. The repertoire has roughly 300,000 distinct CDR3 sequences, 7% to 10% of them found once; the top ten carry roughly 18%. Germline V gene data show CDR1 as SGHRS and CDR2 as YFSETQ. The CDR3 covers 14 residues. V trimming: 4 bases; J trimming: 7 bases; junction bases outside the gene matches: 10. Study-wide findings and caveats: In FACS-sorted repertoires, abundant clonotypes from the bulk population could appear as contaminants. The booster saw the reappearance of most primary-vaccination clones (roughly 97% CD4, almost 90% CD8).

This sequence was found in a man between 18 and 35 years old who received the YFV17D yellow fever vaccine. The genes are TRBV5-1 and TRBJ1-1, with TRBD1 matching over 7 bases. Specimen: PBMCs, collected approximately 47 days after the first yellow fever vaccination. CDR3 region: CASSLVRGHGEAFF. The CDR3 DNA is TGCGCCAGCAGCCTGGTTAGGGGGCATGGTGAAGCTTTCTTT.